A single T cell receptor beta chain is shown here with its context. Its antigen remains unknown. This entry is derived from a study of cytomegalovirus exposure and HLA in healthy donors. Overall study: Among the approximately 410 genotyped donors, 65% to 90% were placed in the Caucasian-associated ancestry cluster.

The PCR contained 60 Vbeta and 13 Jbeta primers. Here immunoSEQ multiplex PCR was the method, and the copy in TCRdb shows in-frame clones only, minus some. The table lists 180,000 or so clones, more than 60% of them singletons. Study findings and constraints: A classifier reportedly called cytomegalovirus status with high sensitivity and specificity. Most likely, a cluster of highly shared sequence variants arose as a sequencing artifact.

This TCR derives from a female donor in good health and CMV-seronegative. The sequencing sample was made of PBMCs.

In DNA form, the CDR3 reads TGTGCCAGCAGCTTGGTTTACAGGGGGCTCACTCCTGGGGCCAACGTCCTGACTTTC. This sequence encodes CASSLVYRGLTPGANVLTF. The J gene is TRBJ2-6, the V gene TRBV5-6; TRBD1 matches 9 bases. After removal of 0 bases from V and 2 bases from J, the junction contained 9 bases not matched to a gene. The CDR3 has 19 residues. In germline, CDR1 is SGHDT, CDR2 YYEEEE.